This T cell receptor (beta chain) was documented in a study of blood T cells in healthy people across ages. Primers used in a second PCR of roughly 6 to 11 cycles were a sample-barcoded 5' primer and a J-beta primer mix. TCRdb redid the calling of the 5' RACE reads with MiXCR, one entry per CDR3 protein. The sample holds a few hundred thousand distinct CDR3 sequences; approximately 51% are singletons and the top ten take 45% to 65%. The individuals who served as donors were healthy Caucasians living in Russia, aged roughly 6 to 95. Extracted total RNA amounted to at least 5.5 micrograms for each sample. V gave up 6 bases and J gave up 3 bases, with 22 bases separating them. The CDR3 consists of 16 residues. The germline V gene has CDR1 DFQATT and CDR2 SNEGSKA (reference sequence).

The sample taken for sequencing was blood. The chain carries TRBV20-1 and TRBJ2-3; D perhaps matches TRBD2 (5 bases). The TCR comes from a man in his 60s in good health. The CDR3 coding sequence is TGCAGTGCCAAAGTTGACTCACTAGACCTAACAGATACGCAGTATTTT. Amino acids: CSAKVDSLDLTDTQYF.